The sequence of this T cell receptor beta chain was determined in a study of beta chain features in type 1 diabetes. In regard to this clone: The antigen is not known.

CDR3 size: 15 residues. Germline V lookup: CDR1 MDHEN, CDR2 SYDVKM. V lost 6 bases, J lost 7 bases, and 18 bases lay in between. Study-wide results and caveats: When Type 1 diabetes patients were examined, their TCRB CDR3s proved moderately but significantly shorter in all four CD4+ subsets.

The isolated RNA, all of it, was reverse transcribed, so expressed TCRB transcripts were what got sequenced. The method was immunoSEQ multiplex PCR; TCRdb's version includes in-frame clones alone and lacks a portion of them. The sample has 250,000 to 350,000 clones, roughly an eighth seen once. Sequenced: naive CD4+ T cells from blood. This chain links TRBV28 with TRBJ2-2, with D possibly matching TRBD2 (6 bases). This receptor was taken from a man aged 30 to 39 with type 1 diabetes. The CDR3 here is CASRRLERLRGELFF. The CDR3 coding sequence is TGTGCCAGCAGGCGACTAGAAAGGCTTCGCGGGGAGCTGTTTTTT.